Presented here are 27 T cell receptor beta chains from one specimen sequenced in a study of T cells in Graves' hyperthyroidism and ophthalmopathy. It was RNA transcripts that yielded the amplified TCR beta CDR3 regions. In the first-round RT-PCR of the TCR CDR3, the HTBI primer set was used. TCRdb reanalysed the multiplex PCR reads using MiXCR and keeps one entry per CDR3 protein. The sample lists 250,000 to 300,000 distinct CDR3 sequences; approximately 14% were seen once. Specimen: blood. The receptors were sampled from a woman aged 40 to 50 with Graves' hyperthyroidism that later progressed to Graves' ophthalmopathy.

This clonotype was seen at least ten times. V is TRBV20-1 and J is TRBJ2-7, with no clear D. The V end lost 0 bases, the J end lost 2 bases, and 17 bases lay between the germline ends. There are 16 residues in the CDR3. The V gene's germline CDR1 is DFQATT and CDR2 SNEGSKA (reference sequence). CDR3 residues: CSARDVLINPPYEQYF. The CDR3 coding sequence is TGCAGTGCTAGAGATGTGCTCATAAACCCCCCCTACGAGCAGTACTTC.

The J gene is TRBJ2-5, the V gene TRBV5-6, with TRBD1 as a possible D gene (7 bases). This CDR3 comprises 14 residues. The V and J ends lost 4 bases and 5 bases respectively, with 15 bases between them. CDR1 and CDR2 from the germline V gene are SGHDT and YYEEEE. The CDR3 DNA reads TGTGCCAGCAGCCGGGGGAGGACAGGCGAGACCCAGTACTTC. It is translated as CASSRGRTGETQYF.

This clonotype was seen a few times. V is TRBV5-4 and J is TRBJ2-7; 10 bases agree with TRBD2. J gave up 6 bases and V 5 bases, and 8 bases lay outside the gene matches. Per the germline V gene, CDR1 is SGHNT and CDR2 is YYREEE (reference sequence). The CDR3 is made up of 14 amino acids. The CDR3 nucleotides are TGTGCCAGCAGGCCGGCTAGCGGGAGTCTCGAGCAGTACTTC. It encodes CASRPASGSLEQYF.

V is TRBV29-1 and J is TRBJ2-5; D remains ambiguous. CDR1 is SQVTM, CDR2 ANQGSEA, per germline. There are 15 residues in the CDR3. The V end lost 1 base, the J end lost 4 bases, and 16 bases lay between the germline ends. The CDR3 sequence: CSVEVRPVPGETQYF. The CDR3 nucleotides read TGCAGCGTTGAAGTACGTCCCGTCCCGGGAGAGACCCAGTACTTC.

This clonotype was detected many times. The chain has TRBV13 and TRBJ2-5; D gene ambiguous. The CDR3 extends over 14 amino acids. The ends were cut back, 3 bases at V and 2 bases at J, with 10 bases in the middle. Germline-derived CDR1 and CDR2 are PRHDT and FYEKMQ (reference sequence). In nucleotides, the CDR3 is TGTGCCAGCAGCTTTTCTTACCCACAAGAGACCCAGTACTTC. Amino acid sequence: CASSFSYPQETQYF.

The chain recombines TRBV5-5 with TRBJ1-3; D is ambiguous. V was shortened by 0 bases and J by 1 base, with 11 bases between the two germline ends. The CDR3 extends over 16 amino acids. Germline lookup yields CDR1 SGHKS and CDR2 YYEKEE (reference sequence). CDR3 coding DNA: TGTGCCAGCAGCTTGGCCTCGGACGGTTCTGGAAACACCATATATTTT. The encoded protein is CASSLASDGSGNTIYF.

In this sample, this clonotype turned up many times. The chain recombines TRBV2 with TRBJ1-1, with 8 bases matching TRBD1. Germline V CDR1 and CDR2: SNHLY, FYNNEI. The length of the CDR3 is 15 residues. V gave up 4 bases and J gave up 4 bases; unmatched junction bases: 8. The CDR3 region is CASSVVNRGGTEAFF. CDR3 sequence (DNA): TGTGCCAGCAGTGTGGTAAACAGGGGGGGCACTGAAGCTTTCTTT. The full variable domain, with the rest looked up from reference TRBV2 and TRBJ1-1, is EPEVTQTPSHQVTQMGQEVILRCVPISNHLYFYWYRQILGQKVEFLVSFYNNEISEKSEIFDDQFSVERPDGSNFTLKIRSTKLEDSAMYFCASSVVNRGGTEAFFGQGTRLTVV.

This clonotype was counted many times. This chain uses TRBV10-1 with TRBJ2-3; TRBD2 agrees at 11 bases. The ends lost 3 bases at V and 0 bases at J; junction bases unmatched: 5. CDR3 length: 17 residues. Germline assignment: CDR1 WNHNN and CDR2 SYGVQD (reference sequence). CDR3 loop: CASSDWVAGGSTDTQYF. CDR3 DNA: TGCGCCAGCAGTGACTGGGTAGCGGGAGGGAGCACAGATACGCAGTATTTT.

This clonotype was counted ten times or more. The junction departs from germline at one end; a sequencing error may be responsible. The chain recombines TRBV7-7 with TRBJ2-2; D may be TRBD2 (5 bases). CDR3 length: 14 residues. The germline gives CDR1 SSHAT, CDR2 FNYEAQ (reference sequence). The CDR3 DNA reads as TGTGCTAGCAGCTTCTCCGGGAATGCCGGGGAGCTGTTTTTT. It encodes CASSFSGNAGELFF.

The V and J genes are TRBV4-1 and TRBJ2-5; D may be TRBD1 (5 bases). The length of the CDR3 is 14 residues. CDR1 is MGHRA, CDR2 YSYEKL, per germline. V was shortened by 5 bases and J by 5 bases, with 15 bases between the two germline ends. The CDR3 protein is CASSIRWSGETQYF. CDR3 in DNA: TGCGCCAGCAGCATCAGGTGGTCAGGGGAGACCCAGTACTTC.

This clonotype was seen at least ten times. The rearrangement joins TRBV19 to TRBJ1-1; TRBD1 agrees at 8 bases. The CDR3 runs to 15 residues. Trimming at V came to 5 bases and at J to 6 bases, leaving 11 bases not matched to a gene. Germline CDR1 reads LNHDA; CDR2 reads SQIVND (reference sequence). In nucleotides, the CDR3 is TGTGCCAGTAGTTTCGGGACAGGCGGTTGGTCTGAAGCTTTCTTT. This sequence encodes CASSFGTGGWSEAFF.

This clonotype appeared a few times. V usage is TRBV19 and J usage is TRBJ1-5; possible D gene TRBD1, 6 bases. The germline V and J ends were trimmed by 10 bases and 7 bases, with 29 bases remaining between them. The CDR3 has 17 amino acids. CDR1 is LNHDA and CDR2 is SQIVND in the germline V gene (reference sequence). Here the CDR3 reads CATKGGTSGKAGQPQHF. For the CDR3, the DNA is TGTGCCACTAAGGGGGGGACAAGTGGTAAAGCGGGCCAGCCCCAGCATTTT.

The chain recombines TRBV28 with TRBJ1-1, with TRBD1 matching over 10 bases. The length of the CDR3 is 14 residues. Germline V gene sequence: CDR1 MDHEN, CDR2 SYDVKM. J was trimmed by 0 bases and V by 6 bases; bases with no gene match: 1. CDR3 region: CASRTGGMNTEAFF. The CDR3 DNA is TGTGCCAGCAGGACAGGGGGCATGAACACTGAAGCTTTCTTT.

The chain couples TRBV7-2 to TRBJ2-3; 8 nucleotides agree with TRBD2. V trimming: 7 bases; J trimming: 1 base; junction bases outside the gene matches: 4. This CDR3 comprises 14 residues. CDR1 is SGHTA and CDR2 is FQGNSA in the germline V gene. CDR3 loop: CASNRGGRTDTQYF. The CDR3, as DNA: TGTGCCAGCAACCGGGGGGGCCGCACAGATACGCAGTATTTT.

This clonotype was found many times. This chain connects TRBV20-1 to TRBJ2-1; D uncertain. The CDR3 runs to 11 residues. Germline V gives CDR1 DFQATT, CDR2 SNEGSKA (reference sequence). CDR3 nucleotide sequence: TGCACCTTCGACACATACAATGAGCAGTTCTTC. This sequence encodes CTFDTYNEQFF.

The genes are TRBV29-1 and TRBJ2-5, with 10 positions matching TRBD2. Germline CDR1 reads SQVTM; CDR2 reads ANQGSEA. CDR3 length: 15 residues. The J segment lost 5 bases and the V segment lost 4 bases, leaving 10 bases of the junction unmatched. The CDR3 region is CSVVKAGGPVETQYF. CDR3 sequence (DNA): TGCAGCGTTGTAAAAGCGGGAGGGCCGGTGGAGACCCAGTACTTC.

This clonotype showed up many times. V usage is TRBV3-1 and J usage is TRBJ2-5, with a weak D call TRBD2 (6 bases). Germline V CDR1 and CDR2: LGHDT, YNNKEL (reference sequence). With 4 bases removed from V and 3 bases from J, the gap between germline ends came to 12 bases. There are 14 residues in the CDR3. DNA for the CDR3: TGTGCCAGCAGCCGGGGAGGACGGGAAGAGACCCAGTACTTC. Protein sequence: CASSRGGREETQYF.

This clonotype was detected many times. This sequence joins TRBV6-6 and TRBJ2-2, with 9 bases matching TRBD1. The CDR3 contains 17 residues. CDR1 MNHNY and CDR2 SVGAGI come from the germline V gene (reference sequence). V trimming: 2 bases; J trimming: 5 bases; junction bases outside the gene matches: 9. The CDR3 sequence is CASSYLNRGQETGELFF. The CDR3 nucleotides read TGTGCCAGCAGTTACCTTAACAGGGGGCAAGAGACCGGGGAGCTGTTTTTT.

V and J are TRBV20-1 and TRBJ2-7; D might be TRBD2 (6 bases). Trimming cost V 4 bases and J 4 bases, with 17 bases left between them. CDR1 and CDR2 from the germline V gene are DFQATT and SNEGSKA (reference sequence). CDR3 length equals 14 residues. The CDR3 reads CSAKSGRGLYEQYF. The DNA for the CDR3 is TGCAGTGCTAAGTCGGGGCGGGGTTTGTACGAGCAGTACTTC.

This clonotype was counted at least ten times. The genes are TRBV28 and TRBJ2-7; D is possibly TRBD2 (6 bases). Germline CDR1 reads MDHEN; CDR2 reads SYDVKM. Trimming shortened V by 10 bases and J by 3 bases, and 19 bases separated the two germline ends. The CDR3 contains 14 residues. The CDR3 region has the DNA TGTGCCACCCTACCGGGACTCAAGATCTACGAGCAGTACTTC. Residues: CATLPGLKIYEQYF.

The table lists this clonotype with a few counts. The chain recombines TRBV7-6 with TRBJ2-6; D not certain. Germline CDR1 SGHVS, CDR2 FNYEAQ. The V end lost 3 bases, the J end lost 2 bases, and 8 bases lay between the germline ends. The CDR3 sequence is 15 residues long. CDR3 amino acids: CASSLGSAGANVLTF. The CDR3 bases are TGTGCCAGCAGCTTGGGGTCTGCTGGGGCCAACGTCCTGACTTTC. The entire variable domain, with the rest obtained from reference TRBV7-6 and TRBJ2-6, is as follows: GAGVSQSPRYKVTKRGQDVALRCDPISGHVSLYWYRQALGQGPEFLTYFNYEAQQDKSGLPNDRFSAERPEGSISTLTIQRTEQRDSAMYRCASSLGSAGANVLTFGAGSRLTVL.

This clonotype was detected only a few times. This chain uses TRBV14 with TRBJ2-1; possibly TRBD2 for D (5 bases). V lost 1 base and J 7 bases, leaving 11 bases between the germline ends. Per germline, CDR1 SGHDN and CDR2 FVKESK. The CDR3 has 14 amino acids. CDR3 sequence reads: CASSQAGFRNEQFF. The CDR3 DNA sequence: TGTGCCAGCAGCCAAGCGGGGTTTCGGAATGAGCAGTTCTTC.

This clonotype occurred a few times. The junction shows a germline mismatch at one end, possibly a read error. The rearrangement links TRBV6-1 to TRBJ1-1; D gene unclear. The CDR3 contains 11 residues. Germline V lookup: CDR1 MNHNS, CDR2 SASEGT. The CDR3 protein is CASRYISEALF. DNA for the CDR3: TGTGCCAGCAGGTATATATCTGAAGCTCTCTTT.

This clonotype was recorded many times. V usage is TRBV27 and J usage is TRBJ2-7; a weak D match, TRBD2 (5 bases). The V end lost 6 bases, the J end lost 2 bases, and 14 bases lay between the germline ends. Germline V gives CDR1 MNHEY, CDR2 SMNVEV (reference sequence). CDR3 length: 14 residues. The CDR3 sequence: CASSIRGGPYEQYF. Written as DNA, the CDR3 is TGTGCCAGCAGCATCCGGGGTGGACCCTACGAGCAGTACTTC.

The V gene is TRBV3-1, the J gene TRBJ2-7; 11 bases fit TRBD1. Germline CDR1 LGHDT, CDR2 YNNKEL (reference sequence). V gave up 4 bases and J gave up 5 bases; unmatched junction bases: 7. The length of the CDR3 is 15 residues. As DNA, the CDR3 is TGTGCCAGCAGCCCAGGACAGGGGGCGATGGACGAGCAGTACTTC. Its translation: CASSPGQGAMDEQYF.

This sequence joins TRBV19 and TRBJ1-5; D uncertain. The CDR3 extends over 13 amino acids. In germline, CDR1 is LNHDA, CDR2 SQIVND (reference sequence). Deletions cut 3 bases from V and 8 bases from J, with 11 bases between. CDR3 nucleotides: TGTGCCAGTAGTATGCGGTACGGGGAGCCCCAGCATTTT. Amino acid sequence: CASSMRYGEPQHF.

Many counts were recorded for this clonotype. The rearrangement uses TRBV29-1 and TRBJ2-7, with 7 positions matching TRBD1. With V trimmed by 5 bases and J by 2 bases, 6 bases remained unmatched. Germline loops: CDR1 SQVTM, CDR2 ANQGSEA. There are 13 residues in the CDR3. CDR3 sequence: CSVKPGQTYEQYF. In DNA form, the CDR3 reads TGCAGCGTTAAGCCGGGACAGACCTACGAGCAGTACTTC.